These 12 T cell receptor beta chains originate from one sample sequenced in a study of glioma-infiltrating T cells. Using RNA template, CDR3s of TCR alpha and beta were amplified with iRepertoire arm-PCR. TCRdb reprocessed the multiplex PCR reads with MiXCR, giving one entry per CDR3 protein. The data show more than 300,000 distinct CDR3 sequences, 41% seen once. The material sequenced was glioma tissue, nonneoplastic brain tissue, or PBMCs (not recorded which). These receptors originate from a human donor with low-grade glioma or glioblastoma, undergoing nonglioma brain surgery, or in good health (not recorded which).

This clonotype was counted between two and nine times. The chain carries TRBV28 and TRBJ1-2; D gene unclear. The CDR3 spans 12 residues. The V gene's germline CDR1 is MDHEN and CDR2 SYDVKM. The germline V and J ends were trimmed by 6 bases and 6 bases, with 11 bases remaining between them. CDR3 sequence: CASRNLWDGYTF. The CDR3, as DNA: TGTGCCAGCAGAAACCTATGGGATGGCTACACCTTC.

In nucleotides, the CDR3 is TGTGCCAGCAGCCCTGGGACTCAGAATACGCAGTATTTT. Translation: CASSPGTQNTQYF. This chain uses TRBV7-8 with TRBJ2-3; D possibly corresponds to TRBD2 (6 bases). CDR3 length equals 13 residues. Trimming took off 5 bases at V and 7 bases at J, with 13 bases between the two ends. Germline values: CDR1 SGHVS, CDR2 FQNEAQ.

The J gene is TRBJ1-1, the V gene TRBV11-3; unclear D gene. Trimming shortened V by 5 bases and J by 0 bases, and 7 bases separated the two germline ends. Germline V gene sequence: CDR1 SGHNT, CDR2 YENEEA. There are 13 residues in the CDR3. CDR3 region: CASSKNLNTEAFF. The CDR3 DNA is TGTGCCAGCAGCAAAAACTTGAACACTGAAGCTTTCTTT.

The chain carries TRBV29-1 and TRBJ2-5; D is uncertain. Germline V gene data show CDR1 as SQVTM and CDR2 as ANQGSEA. The CDR3 loop spans 12 amino acids. Trimming took off 2 bases at V and 0 bases at J, with 4 bases between the two ends. Here the CDR3 reads CSVERDQETQYF. CDR3 nucleotide sequence: TGCAGCGTTGAAAGGGACCAAGAGACCCAGTACTTC. Using reference TRBV29-1 and TRBJ2-5 for the parts outside the CDR3, the full variable domain is SAVISQKPSRDICQRGTSLTIQCQVDSQVTMMFWYRQQPGQSLTLIATANQGSEATYESGFVIDKFPISRPNLTFSTLTVSNMSPEDSSIYLCSVERDQETQYFGPGTRLLVL.

This chain connects TRBV18 to TRBJ2-5, with TRBD1 as a possible D gene (8 bases). Trimming stripped 3 bases from V and 3 bases from J, with 20 bases between. Looked up from germline, CDR1 is KGHSH and CDR2 is LQKENI. The CDR3 sequence is 17 residues long. CDR3 residues: CASSPTGTGSGEETQYF. The CDR3 DNA reads TGTGCCAGCTCACCTACGGGGACAGGAAGCGGGGAAGAGACCCAGTACTTC.

This chain joins TRBV20-1 and TRBJ2-1, with 10 bases fitting TRBD2. Germline trimming cut 7 bases from V and 0 bases from J; bases unmatched to any gene: 18. Germline loops: CDR1 DFQATT, CDR2 SNEGSKA (reference sequence). This CDR3 is 19 amino acids long. CDR3 nucleotides: TGCAGTGGGGCTAGCGGGAGTCCTACTTCCCGGAGCTCCTACAATGAGCAGTTCTTC. Its protein is CSGASGSPTSRSSYNEQFF.

This clonotype was picked up a small number of times. This chain uses TRBV28 with TRBJ2-2, with 10 positions matching TRBD2. The CDR3 covers 15 residues. After removal of 5 bases from V and 3 bases from J, the junction contained 3 bases not matched to a gene. Per germline, CDR1 MDHEN and CDR2 SYDVKM. The CDR3 spells CASSLGTSDTGELFF. The CDR3 nucleotides are TGTGCCAGCAGTCTCGGGACTAGCGACACCGGGGAGCTGTTTTTT.

This clonotype has at least ten counts. The DNA for the CDR3 is TGCAGTGCTAGATGGGGGGACTCGCTCTACCTTAACGAGCAGTACTTC. This gives the protein CSARWGDSLYLNEQYF. The chain couples TRBV20-1 to TRBJ2-7, with D perhaps TRBD2 (6 bases). Trimming took off 2 bases at V and 5 bases at J, with 22 bases between the two ends. Germline lookup yields CDR1 DFQATT and CDR2 SNEGSKA (reference sequence). This CDR3 is 16 amino acids long.

The genes are TRBV7-2 and TRBJ1-1; D is perhaps TRBD1 (5 bases). CDR1 is SGHTA and CDR2 is FQGNSA in the germline V gene. The germline V and J ends were trimmed by 5 bases and 3 bases, with 13 bases remaining between them. CDR3 size: 14 residues. The CDR3 loop is CASSLGAEDTEAFF. DNA for the CDR3: TGTGCCAGCAGCCTCGGGGCAGAGGACACTGAAGCTTTCTTT.

A word on this clonotype: A much larger clone lies a single base off, so this may be a read error. The chain has TRBV6-2 or TRBV6-3 and TRBJ2-7; D not resolved. This CDR3 is built from 14 residues. The germline gives CDR1 MNHEY, CDR2 SVGEGT. CDR3 in amino acids: CAGSYPRVSYEQYF. The CDR3 nucleotides are TGTGCCGGCAGTTACCCTAGGGTCTCCTACGAGCAGTACTTC.

The chain couples TRBV25-1 to TRBJ2-1; D is perhaps TRBD1 (7 bases). The CDR3 has 15 amino acids. Per germline, CDR1 MGHDK and CDR2 SYGVNS. V lost 6 bases and J 8 bases, leaving 20 bases between the germline ends. The CDR3 nucleotides are TGTGCCAGCAGATGGAGGGGACAGCAGTACTATGAGCAGTTCTTC. Translating gives CASRWRGQQYYEQFF.

In this sample, this clonotype turned up a few times. This chain joins TRBV20-1 and TRBJ2-3; 16 nucleotides align to TRBD2. The V gene's germline CDR1 is DFQATT and CDR2 SNEGSKA (reference sequence). CDR3 length equals 16 residues. V was pared by 5 bases and J by 4 bases, with 6 bases of the junction left unmatched. In nucleotides, the CDR3 is TGCAGTGCTGACGGGACTAGCGGGAGGGCGGCAGATACGCAGTATTTT. Protein sequence: CSADGTSGRAADTQYF.